These 15 T cell receptor beta chains share one sample of origin, sequenced in a study of T cell repertoires in cytomegalovirus infection. MiXCR, run by TCRdb on the reads, gives a single entry per CDR3 protein. The table records about 600,000 distinct CDR3 sequences, roughly 26% of them present only once. Sequencing input: CD8+ T cells from PBMCs. These receptors came from a human donor in good health (CMV status not recorded). Some clones in this sample may be carry-over from other donors' samples.

V and J are TRBV27 and TRBJ2-1; 12 nucleotides line up with TRBD2. Germline CDR1 reads MNHEY; CDR2 reads SMNVEV (reference sequence). There are 16 residues in the CDR3. V was clipped by 4 bases and J by 4 bases; unmatched bases: 5. CDR3 DNA: TGTGCCAGCAGTTACGGACTAGCGGGAAAATACAATGAGCAGTTCTTC. It codes for CASSYGLAGKYNEQFF.

The table lists this clonotype with many counts. J is TRBJ2-7 and V is TRBV7-9; tentative D call: TRBD2 (5 bases). Between the trimmed V and J ends, which lost 2 bases and 5 bases, there was a span of 7 bases. This CDR3 is built from 12 residues. Germline lookup yields CDR1 SEHNR and CDR2 FQNEAQ (reference sequence). The CDR3 region is CASSLSGNEQYF. The CDR3 DNA reads TGTGCCAGCAGCTTATCGGGGAACGAGCAGTACTTC.

The chain carries TRBV20-1 and TRBJ1-6; the D gene is possibly TRBD1 (6 bases). The V and J ends lost 5 bases and 9 bases respectively, with 17 bases between them. CDR1 is DFQATT and CDR2 is SNEGSKA in the germline V gene (reference sequence). The length of the CDR3 is 14 residues. The CDR3 protein is CSAPRTVRGSPLHF. In nucleotides, the CDR3 is TGCAGTGCTCCCCGGACAGTCAGAGGTTCACCCCTCCACTTT.

This clonotype was observed once. The chain combines TRBV19 with TRBJ1-5; 8 positions match TRBD1. This CDR3 region has 14 residues. The trim removed 4 bases at V and 5 bases at J, leaving 4 bases unmatched. In germline, CDR1 is LNHDA, CDR2 SQIVND (reference sequence). The chain's CDR3 is CASSKTGVYQPQHF. CDR3 bases: TGTGCCAGTAGTAAGACAGGGGTGTATCAGCCCCAGCATTTT.

About this clonotype: Germline and junction disagree at one end, which may indicate a read error. This chain joins TRBV5-5 and TRBJ1-5, with 9 bases identical to TRBD1. Germline values: CDR1 SGHKS, CDR2 YYEKEE (reference sequence). The CDR3 contains 18 residues. The CDR3 DNA is TGTGCCAGCAGCAGAGGGACAGGGCTCGCGAGTCCCAATCAGTCCCAGCATTTT. Protein sequence: CASSRGTGLASPNQSQHF.

This chain links TRBV28 with TRBJ1-2, with TRBD1 matching over 8 bases. The germline V gene has CDR1 MDHEN and CDR2 SYDVKM. This CDR3 has 18 amino acids. The J segment lost 1 base and the V segment lost 2 bases, leaving 12 bases of the junction unmatched. CDR3 residues: CASSLLTGGASGNYGYTF. CDR3 bases: TGTGCCAGCAGTTTACTTACAGGGGGTGCTTCTGGTAACTATGGCTACACCTTC.

This clonotype has more than one count but fewer than ten. The chain couples TRBV4-1 to TRBJ2-1, with 8 bases fitting TRBD1. CDR3 size: 16 residues. Germline-derived CDR1 and CDR2 are MGHRA and YSYEKL. The J segment lost 5 bases and the V segment lost 1 base, leaving 7 bases of the junction unmatched. The CDR3 DNA sequence: TGCGCCAGCAGCCAAGTCGGCAGGGGGCTGGACAATGAGCAGTTCTTC. Translating it yields CASSQVGRGLDNEQFF.

The chain uses TRBV14 and TRBJ1-1, with D maybe TRBD1 (5 bases). The length of the CDR3 is 13 residues. The germline gives CDR1 SGHDN, CDR2 FVKESK. The V end was cut by 3 bases, the J end by 4 bases, with 9 bases between. In DNA, the CDR3 is TGTGCCAGCAGCCATGGGGGTGTCACTGAAGCTTTCTTT. It encodes CASSHGGVTEAFF. The full variable domain, rest sourced from reference TRBV14 and TRBJ1-1, is EAGVTQFPSHSVIEKGQTVTLRCDPISGHDNLYWYRRVMGKEIKFLLHFVKESKQDESGMPNNRFLAERTGGTYSTLKVQPAELEDSGVYFCASSHGGVTEAFFGQGTRLTVV.

The V call is TRBV20-1, the J call TRBJ2-1, with 8 nucleotides matching TRBD2. The CDR3 runs 16 residues. After removal of 5 bases from V and 4 bases from J, the junction contained 13 bases not matched to a gene. Per the germline V gene, CDR1 is DFQATT and CDR2 is SNEGSKA (reference sequence). CDR3 DNA: TGCAGTGCTCAAACACCGGGACTAGGGGATTACAATGAGCAGTTCTTC. It specifies CSAQTPGLGDYNEQFF.

On this clonotype: The junction departs from the called germline gene at one end, perhaps through a read error. The chain is built from TRBV5-3 and TRBJ1-2; unclear D gene. TRBV5-3 counts as an open reading frame of uncertain function. The CDR3 has 14 residues. The CDR3 reads CASSLVGSDYGYTF. For the CDR3, the DNA is TGTGCCAGCAGCTTGGTCGGGTCGGACTATGGCTACACCTTC.

This clonotype was seen only a few times. The chain recombines TRBV6-5 with TRBJ2-3; D possibly matches TRBD1 or TRBD2 (6 bases each). Trimming took 7 bases from V and 3 from J, leaving 17 bases between them. The CDR3 is made up of 15 amino acids. CDR1 and CDR2 (germline): MNHEY, SVGAGI. The CDR3 sequence: CASTPGASVTDTQYF. The CDR3 nucleotides are TGTGCCAGCACCCCGGGGGCTAGCGTGACAGATACGCAGTATTTT.

The chain couples TRBV6-6 to TRBJ1-5; a weak D match, TRBD1 (6 bases). V was shortened by 7 bases and J by 10 bases, with 20 bases between the two germline ends. The CDR3 sequence is 14 residues long. Per the germline V gene, CDR1 is MNHNY and CDR2 is SVGAGI (reference sequence). CDR3 sequence reads: CASTKGGGGSPQHF. In DNA, the CDR3 is TGTGCCAGCACAAAGGGGGGAGGGGGATCTCCCCAGCATTTT.

This chain links TRBV14 with TRBJ1-2; unclear D gene. Germline V gives CDR1 SGHDN, CDR2 FVKESK. This CDR3 region has 14 residues. Trimming removed 0 bases at V and 3 bases at J, with 8 bases between. In DNA, the CDR3 is TGTGCCAGCAGCCAAGACTTAGGGTACTATGGCTACACCTTC. Translated, it gives CASSQDLGYYGYTF.

This clonotype was seen only a few times. The chain carries TRBV7-3 and TRBJ2-5, with 10 bases matching TRBD2. This CDR3 is 16 amino acids long. The V gene end was trimmed by 5 bases and the J gene end by 0 bases; junction bases not matched to a gene: 6. Germline V gene lookup returns CDR1 SGHTA and CDR2 FQGTGA. As DNA, the CDR3 is TGTGCCAGCAGCCCACTAGCGGGGCGGTACCAAGAGACCCAGTACTTC. It translates to CASSPLAGRYQETQYF.

Many counts were recorded for this clonotype. The rearrangement uses TRBV7-6 and TRBJ1-1; D perhaps matches TRBD1 (5 bases). The V gene's germline CDR1 is SGHVS and CDR2 FNYEAQ. The CDR3 runs to 13 residues. Trimming took off 0 bases at V and 7 bases at J, with 9 bases between the two ends. CDR3 sequence (DNA): TGTGCCAGCAGCTTAGCCGGGGGTCGTGAAGCTTTCTTT. Protein sequence: CASSLAGGREAFF.